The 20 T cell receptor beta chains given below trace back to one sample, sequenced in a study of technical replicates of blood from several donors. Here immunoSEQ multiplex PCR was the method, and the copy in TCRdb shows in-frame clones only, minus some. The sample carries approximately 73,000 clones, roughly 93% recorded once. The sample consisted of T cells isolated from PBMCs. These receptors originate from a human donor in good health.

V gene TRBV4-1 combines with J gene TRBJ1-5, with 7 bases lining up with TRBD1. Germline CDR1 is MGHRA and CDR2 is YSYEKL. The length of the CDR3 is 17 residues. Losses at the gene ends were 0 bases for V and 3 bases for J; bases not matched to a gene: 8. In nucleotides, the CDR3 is TGCGCCAGCAGCCAAGACCCGACAGGGATGGCCAATCAGCCCCAGCATTTT. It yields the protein CASSQDPTGMANQPQHF.

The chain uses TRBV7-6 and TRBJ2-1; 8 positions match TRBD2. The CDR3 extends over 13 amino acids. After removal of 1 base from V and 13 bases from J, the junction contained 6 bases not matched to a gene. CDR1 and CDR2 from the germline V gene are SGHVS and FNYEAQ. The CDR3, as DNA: TGTGCCAGCAGCTTAGGTACGCGGGAGGCTCAGTTCTTC. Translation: CASSLGTREAQFF.

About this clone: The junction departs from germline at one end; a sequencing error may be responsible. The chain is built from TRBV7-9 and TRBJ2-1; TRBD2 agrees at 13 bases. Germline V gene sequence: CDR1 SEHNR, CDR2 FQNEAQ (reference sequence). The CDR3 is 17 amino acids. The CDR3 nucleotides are TGTGCCAGCAGCTTTCTATGGACTAGCGGGAGTGACAATGCGCAGTTCTTC. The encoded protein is CASSFLWTSGSDNAQFF.

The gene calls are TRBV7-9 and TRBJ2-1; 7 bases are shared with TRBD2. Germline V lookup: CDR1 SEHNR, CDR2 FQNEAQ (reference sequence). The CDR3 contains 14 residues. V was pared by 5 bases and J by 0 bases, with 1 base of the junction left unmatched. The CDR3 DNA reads TGTGCCAGCAGCGGACTAGTCTCCTACAATGAGCAGTTCTTC. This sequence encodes CASSGLVSYNEQFF.

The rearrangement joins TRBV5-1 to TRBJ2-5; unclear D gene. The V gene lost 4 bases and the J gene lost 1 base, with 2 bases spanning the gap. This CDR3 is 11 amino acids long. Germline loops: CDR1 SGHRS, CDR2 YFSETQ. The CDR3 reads CASSRQETQYF. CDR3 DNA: TGCGCCAGCAGCCGCCAAGAGACCCAGTACTTC. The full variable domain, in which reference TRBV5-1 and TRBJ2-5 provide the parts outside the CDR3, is KAGVTQTPRYLIKTRGQQVTLSCSPISGHRSVSWYQQTPGQGLQFLFEYFSETQRNKGNFPGRFSGRQFSNSRSEMNVSTLELGDSALYLCASSRQETQYFGPGTRLLVL.

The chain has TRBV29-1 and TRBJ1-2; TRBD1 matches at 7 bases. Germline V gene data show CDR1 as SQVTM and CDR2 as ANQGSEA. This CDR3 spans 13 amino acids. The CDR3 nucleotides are TGCAGTTATGAGGGGGCTCTGACATGGGGCTACACCTTC. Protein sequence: CSYEGALTWGYTF.

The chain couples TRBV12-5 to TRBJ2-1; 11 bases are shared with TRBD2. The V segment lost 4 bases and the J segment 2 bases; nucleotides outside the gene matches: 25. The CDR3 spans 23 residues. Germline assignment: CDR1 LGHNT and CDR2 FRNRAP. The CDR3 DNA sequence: TGTGCTAGTGGTTCCATGCCGGGACTAGCGGAAGGGGGGGTTTTAACCACCTACAATGAGCAGTTCTTC. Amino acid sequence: CASGSMPGLAEGGVLTTYNEQFF.

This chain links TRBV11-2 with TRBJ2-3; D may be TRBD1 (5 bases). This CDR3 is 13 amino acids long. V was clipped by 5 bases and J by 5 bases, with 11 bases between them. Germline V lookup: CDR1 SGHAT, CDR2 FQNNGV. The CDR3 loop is CASSPGRGDTQYF. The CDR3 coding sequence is TGTGCCAGCAGCCCCGGTAGGGGAGATACGCAGTATTTT.

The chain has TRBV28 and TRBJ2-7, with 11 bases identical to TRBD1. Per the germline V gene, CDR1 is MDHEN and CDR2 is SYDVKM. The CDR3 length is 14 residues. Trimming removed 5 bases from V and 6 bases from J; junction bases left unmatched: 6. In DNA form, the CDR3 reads TGTGCCAGCAGTCCGGGACAGGGGGTTCCCGAGCAGTACTTC. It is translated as CASSPGQGVPEQYF.

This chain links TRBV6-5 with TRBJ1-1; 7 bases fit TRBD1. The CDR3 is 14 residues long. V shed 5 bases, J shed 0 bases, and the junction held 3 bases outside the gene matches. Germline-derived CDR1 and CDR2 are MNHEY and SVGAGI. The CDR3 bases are TGTGCCAGCAGTCACGACAGGGTGAACACTGAAGCTTTCTTT. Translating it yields CASSHDRVNTEAFF.

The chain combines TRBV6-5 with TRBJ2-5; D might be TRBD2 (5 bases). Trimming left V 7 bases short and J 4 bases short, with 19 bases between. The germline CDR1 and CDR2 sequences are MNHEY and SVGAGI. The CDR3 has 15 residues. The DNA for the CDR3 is TGTGCCAGCACCTCGGCGGCAACCGGAGGAGAGACCCAGTACTTC. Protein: CASTSAATGGETQYF.

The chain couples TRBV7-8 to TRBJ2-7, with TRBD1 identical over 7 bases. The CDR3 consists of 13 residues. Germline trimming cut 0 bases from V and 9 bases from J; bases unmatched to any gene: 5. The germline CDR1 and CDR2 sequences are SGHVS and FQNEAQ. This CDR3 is CASSLAQGRGQYF. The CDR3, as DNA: TGTGCCAGCAGCTTAGCACAGGGGAGAGGGCAGTACTTC.

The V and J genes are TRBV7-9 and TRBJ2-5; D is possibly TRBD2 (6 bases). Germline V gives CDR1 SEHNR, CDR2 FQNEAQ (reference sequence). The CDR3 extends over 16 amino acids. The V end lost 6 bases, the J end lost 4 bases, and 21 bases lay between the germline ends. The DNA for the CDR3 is TGTGCCAGCAGGCCGTGGTGGGGGGATCTCTCAGAGACCCAGTACTTC. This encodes CASRPWWGDLSETQYF.

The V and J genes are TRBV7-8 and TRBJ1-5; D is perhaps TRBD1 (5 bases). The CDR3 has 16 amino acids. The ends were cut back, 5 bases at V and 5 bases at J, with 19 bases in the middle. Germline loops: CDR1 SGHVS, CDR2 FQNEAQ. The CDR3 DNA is TGTGCCAGCAGCCCCTCAGGGTCTTTAAGGGATCAGCCCCAGCATTTT. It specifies CASSPSGSLRDQPQHF. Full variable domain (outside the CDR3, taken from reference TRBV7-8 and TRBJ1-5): GAGVSQSPRYKVAKRGQDVALRCDPISGHVSLFWYQQALGQGPEFLTYFQNEAQLDKSGLPSDRFFAERPEGSVSTLKIQRTQQEDSAVYLCASSPSGSLRDQPQHFGDGTRLSIL.

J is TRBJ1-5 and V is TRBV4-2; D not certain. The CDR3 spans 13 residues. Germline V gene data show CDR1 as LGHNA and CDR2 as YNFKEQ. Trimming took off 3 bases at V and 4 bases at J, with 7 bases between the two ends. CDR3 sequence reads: CASSHYLNQPQHF. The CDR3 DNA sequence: TGTGCCAGCAGCCATTATTTAAATCAGCCCCAGCATTTT.

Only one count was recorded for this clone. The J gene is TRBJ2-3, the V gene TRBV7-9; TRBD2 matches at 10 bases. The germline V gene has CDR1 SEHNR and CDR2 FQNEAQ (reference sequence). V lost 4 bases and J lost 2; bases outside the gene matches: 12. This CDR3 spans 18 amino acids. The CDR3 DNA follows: TGTGCCAGCAGCTCCGTCGTAGGACTAGCGGAGGACACAGATACGCAGTATTTT. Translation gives CASSSVVGLAEDTDTQYF. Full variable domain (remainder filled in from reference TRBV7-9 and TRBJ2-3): DTGVSQNPRHKITKRGQNVTFRCDPISEHNRLYWYRQTLGQGPEFLTYFQNEAQLEKSRLLSDRFSAERPKGSFSTLEIQRTEQGDSAMYLCASSSVVGLAEDTDTQYFGPGTRLTVL.

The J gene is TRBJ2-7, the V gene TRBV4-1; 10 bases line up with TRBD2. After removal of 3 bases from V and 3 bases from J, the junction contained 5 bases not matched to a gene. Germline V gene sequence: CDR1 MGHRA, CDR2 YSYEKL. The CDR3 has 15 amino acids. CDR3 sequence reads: CASSQGLARGYEQYF. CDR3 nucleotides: TGCGCCAGCAGCCAGGGACTAGCGAGAGGCTACGAGCAGTACTTC.

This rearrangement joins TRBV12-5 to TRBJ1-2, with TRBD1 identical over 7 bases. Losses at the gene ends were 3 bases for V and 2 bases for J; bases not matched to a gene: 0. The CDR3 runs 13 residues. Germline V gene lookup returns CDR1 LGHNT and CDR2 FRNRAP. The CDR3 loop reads CASGLQGNYGYTF. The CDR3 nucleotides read TGTGCTAGTGGTTTACAGGGGAACTATGGCTACACCTTC.

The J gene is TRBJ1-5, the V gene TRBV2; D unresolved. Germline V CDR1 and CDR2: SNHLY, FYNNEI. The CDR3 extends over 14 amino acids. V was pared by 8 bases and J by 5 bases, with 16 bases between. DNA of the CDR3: TGTGCCAGCCTTCCGAGGGATTCTGATCAGCCCCAGCATTTT. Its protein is CASLPRDSDQPQHF.

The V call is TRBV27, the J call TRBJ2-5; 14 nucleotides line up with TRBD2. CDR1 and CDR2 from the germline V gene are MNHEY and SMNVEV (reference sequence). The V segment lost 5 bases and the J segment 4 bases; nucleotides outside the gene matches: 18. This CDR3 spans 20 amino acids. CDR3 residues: CASSLRPVGTSGGIGETQYF. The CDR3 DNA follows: TGTGCCAGCAGTCTACGCCCAGTCGGGACTAGCGGGGGCATTGGAGAGACCCAGTACTTC.